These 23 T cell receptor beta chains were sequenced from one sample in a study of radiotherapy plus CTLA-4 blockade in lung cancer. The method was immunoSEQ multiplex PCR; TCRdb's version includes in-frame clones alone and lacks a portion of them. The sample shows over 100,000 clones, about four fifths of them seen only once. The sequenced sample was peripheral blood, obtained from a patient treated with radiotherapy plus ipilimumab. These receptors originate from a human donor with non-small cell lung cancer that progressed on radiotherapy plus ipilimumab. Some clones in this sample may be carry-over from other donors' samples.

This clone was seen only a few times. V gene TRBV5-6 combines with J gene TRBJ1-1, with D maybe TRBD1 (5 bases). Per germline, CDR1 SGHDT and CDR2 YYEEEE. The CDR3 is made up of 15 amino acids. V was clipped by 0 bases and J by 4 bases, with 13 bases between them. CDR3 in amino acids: CASSLAAQGFTEAFF. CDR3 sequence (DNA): TGTGCCAGCAGCTTGGCTGCTCAGGGATTCACTGAAGCTTTCTTT.

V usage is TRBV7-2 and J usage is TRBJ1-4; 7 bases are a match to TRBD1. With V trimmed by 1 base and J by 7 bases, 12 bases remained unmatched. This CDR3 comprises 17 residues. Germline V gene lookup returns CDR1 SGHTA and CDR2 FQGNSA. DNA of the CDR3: TGTGCCAGCAGCTTAGTTGGGCGGACAGGTTTCGGTGAAAAACTGTTTTTT. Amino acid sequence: CASSLVGRTGFGEKLFF.

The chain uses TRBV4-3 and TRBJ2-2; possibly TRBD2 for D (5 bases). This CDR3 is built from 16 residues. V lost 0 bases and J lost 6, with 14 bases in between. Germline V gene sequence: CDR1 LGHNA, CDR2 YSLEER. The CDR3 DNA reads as TGCGCCAGCAGCCAAGATTTACTAGTAGGTCCCGGGGAGCTGTTTTTT. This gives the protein CASSQDLLVGPGELFF.

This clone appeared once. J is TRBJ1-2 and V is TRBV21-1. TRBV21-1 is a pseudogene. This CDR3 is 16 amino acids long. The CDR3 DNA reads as TGTGCCAGCAGAACTCAGCCGGCACTACCTAACTATGGCTACACCTTC. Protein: CASRTQPALPNYGYTF.

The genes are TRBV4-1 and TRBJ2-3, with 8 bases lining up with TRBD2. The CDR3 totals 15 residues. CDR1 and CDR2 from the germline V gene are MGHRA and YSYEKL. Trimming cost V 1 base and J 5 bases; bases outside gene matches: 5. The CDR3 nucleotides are TGCGCCAGCAGCCAAGCGGGGGGGCAACTAGATACGCAGTATTTT. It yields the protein CASSQAGGQLDTQYF.

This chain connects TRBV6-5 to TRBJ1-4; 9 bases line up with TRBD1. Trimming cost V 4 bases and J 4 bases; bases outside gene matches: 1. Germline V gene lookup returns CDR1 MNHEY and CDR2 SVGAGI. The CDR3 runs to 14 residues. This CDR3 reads CASSWTGDNEKLFF. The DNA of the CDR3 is TGTGCCAGCAGTTGGACAGGGGATAATGAAAAACTGTTTTTT.

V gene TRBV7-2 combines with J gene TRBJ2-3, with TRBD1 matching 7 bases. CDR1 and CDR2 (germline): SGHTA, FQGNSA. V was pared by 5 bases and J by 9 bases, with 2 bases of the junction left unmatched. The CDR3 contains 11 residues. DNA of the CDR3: TGTGCCAGCAGCGAGGGACAGACGCAGTATTTT. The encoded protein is CASSEGQTQYF.

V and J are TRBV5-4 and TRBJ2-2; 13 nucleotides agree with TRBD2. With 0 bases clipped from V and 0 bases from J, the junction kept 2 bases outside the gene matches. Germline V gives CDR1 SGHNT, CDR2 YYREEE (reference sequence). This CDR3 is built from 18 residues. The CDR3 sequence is CASSLGLAGGSNTGELFF. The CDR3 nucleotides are TGTGCCAGCAGCTTGGGACTAGCGGGGGGCTCGAACACCGGGGAGCTGTTTTTT.

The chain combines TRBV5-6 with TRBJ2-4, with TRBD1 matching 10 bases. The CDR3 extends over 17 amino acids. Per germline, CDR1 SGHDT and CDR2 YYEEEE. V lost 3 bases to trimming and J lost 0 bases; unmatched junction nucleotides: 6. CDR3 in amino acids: CASSSRDRGLAKNIQYF. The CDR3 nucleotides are TGTGCCAGCAGCTCCCGAGACAGGGGGCTAGCCAAAAACATTCAGTACTTC.

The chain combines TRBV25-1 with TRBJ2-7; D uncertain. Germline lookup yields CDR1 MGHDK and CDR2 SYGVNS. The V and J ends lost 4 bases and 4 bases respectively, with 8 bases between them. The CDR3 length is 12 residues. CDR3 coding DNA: TGTGCCAGCAGTGGCGTTATTTACGAGCAGTACTTC. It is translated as CASSGVIYEQYF.

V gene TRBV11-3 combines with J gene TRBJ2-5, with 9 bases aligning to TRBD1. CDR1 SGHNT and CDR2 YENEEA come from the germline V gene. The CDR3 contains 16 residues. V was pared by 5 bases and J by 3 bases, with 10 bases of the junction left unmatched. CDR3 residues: CASSRSGDRAKETQYF. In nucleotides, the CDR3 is TGTGCCAGCAGCCGTAGTGGGGACAGGGCTAAAGAGACCCAGTACTTC.

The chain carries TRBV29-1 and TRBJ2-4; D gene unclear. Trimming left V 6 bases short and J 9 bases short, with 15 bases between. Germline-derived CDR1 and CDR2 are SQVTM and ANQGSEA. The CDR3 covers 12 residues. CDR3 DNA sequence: TGCAGCGTCGGCCTTGATAGTGGCATTCAGTACTTC. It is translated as CSVGLDSGIQYF.

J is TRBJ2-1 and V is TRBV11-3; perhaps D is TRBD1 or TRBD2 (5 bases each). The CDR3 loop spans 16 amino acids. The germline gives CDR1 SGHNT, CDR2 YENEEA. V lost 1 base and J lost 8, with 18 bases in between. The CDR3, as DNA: TGTGCCAGCAGCTTAGGAGGGTTACCGGGGCTCGATGAGCAGTTCTTC. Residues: CASSLGGLPGLDEQFF.

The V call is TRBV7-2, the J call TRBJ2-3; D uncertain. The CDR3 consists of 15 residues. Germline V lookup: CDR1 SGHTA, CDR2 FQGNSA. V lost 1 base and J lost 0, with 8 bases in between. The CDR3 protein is CASSLVAVSTDTQYF. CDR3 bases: TGTGCCAGCAGCTTAGTGGCGGTAAGCACAGATACGCAGTATTTT.

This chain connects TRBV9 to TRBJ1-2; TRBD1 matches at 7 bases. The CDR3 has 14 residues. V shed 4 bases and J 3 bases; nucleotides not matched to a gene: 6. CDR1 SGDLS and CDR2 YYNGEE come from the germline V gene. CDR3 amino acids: CASSPLGQHYGYTF. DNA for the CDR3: TGTGCCAGCAGCCCTCTGGGACAGCACTATGGCTACACCTTC.

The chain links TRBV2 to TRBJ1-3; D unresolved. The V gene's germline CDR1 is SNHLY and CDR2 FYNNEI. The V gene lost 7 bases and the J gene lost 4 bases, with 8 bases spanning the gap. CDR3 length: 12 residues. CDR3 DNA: TGTGCCAGCAACCCCGCCGGAAACACCATATATTTT. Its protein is CASNPAGNTIYF.

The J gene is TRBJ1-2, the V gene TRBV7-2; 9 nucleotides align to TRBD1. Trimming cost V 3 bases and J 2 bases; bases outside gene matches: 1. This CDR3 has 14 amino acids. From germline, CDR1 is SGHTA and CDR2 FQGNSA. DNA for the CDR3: TGTGCCAGCAGCTTCGGGACAGGGAACTATGGCTACACCTTC. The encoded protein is CASSFGTGNYGYTF.

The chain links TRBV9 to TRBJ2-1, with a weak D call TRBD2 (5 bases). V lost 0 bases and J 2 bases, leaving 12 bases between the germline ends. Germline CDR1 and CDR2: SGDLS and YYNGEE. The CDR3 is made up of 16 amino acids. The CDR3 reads CASSVAGIITYNEQFF. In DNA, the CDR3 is TGTGCCAGCAGCGTAGCCGGGATAATCACCTACAATGAGCAGTTCTTC. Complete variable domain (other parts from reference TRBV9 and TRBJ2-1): DSGVTQTPKHLITATGQRVTLRCSPRSGDLSVYWYQQSLDQGLQFLIQYYNGEERAKGNILERFSAQQFPDLHSELNLSSLELGDSALYFCASSVAGIITYNEQFFGPGTRLTVL.

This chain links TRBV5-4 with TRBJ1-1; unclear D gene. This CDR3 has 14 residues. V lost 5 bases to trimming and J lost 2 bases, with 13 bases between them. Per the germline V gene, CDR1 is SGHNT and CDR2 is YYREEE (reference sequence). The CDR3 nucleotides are TGTGCCAGCAGAATAGGGAGCCCAAACACTGAAGCTTTCTTT. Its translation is CASRIGSPNTEAFF.

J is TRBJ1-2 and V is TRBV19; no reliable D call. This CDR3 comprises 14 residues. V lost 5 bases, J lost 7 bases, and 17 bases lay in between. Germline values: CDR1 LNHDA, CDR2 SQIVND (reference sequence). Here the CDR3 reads CASSPSGFGFGYTF. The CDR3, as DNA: TGTGCCAGTAGTCCCTCGGGCTTCGGGTTTGGCTACACCTTC.

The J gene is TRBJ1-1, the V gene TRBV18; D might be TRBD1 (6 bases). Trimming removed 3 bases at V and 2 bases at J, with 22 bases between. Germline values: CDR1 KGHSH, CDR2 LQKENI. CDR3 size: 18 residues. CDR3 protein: CASSPSMNRGPSNTEAFF. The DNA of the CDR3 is TGTGCCAGCTCACCCTCCATGAACCGGGGGCCAAGTAACACTGAAGCTTTCTTT.

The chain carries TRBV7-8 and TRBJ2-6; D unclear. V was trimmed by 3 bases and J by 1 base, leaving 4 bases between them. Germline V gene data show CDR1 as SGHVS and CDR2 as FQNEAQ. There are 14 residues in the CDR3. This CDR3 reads CASSFLSGANVLTF. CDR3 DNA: TGTGCCAGCAGCTTTTTGTCTGGGGCCAACGTCCTGACTTTC.

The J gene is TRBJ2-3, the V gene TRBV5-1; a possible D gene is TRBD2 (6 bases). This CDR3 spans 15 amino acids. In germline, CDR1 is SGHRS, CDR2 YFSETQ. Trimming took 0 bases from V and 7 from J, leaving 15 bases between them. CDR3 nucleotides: TGCGCCAGCAGCTTGGCCGGGACTCCCCCCAATACGCAGTATTTT. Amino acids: CASSLAGTPPNTQYF.